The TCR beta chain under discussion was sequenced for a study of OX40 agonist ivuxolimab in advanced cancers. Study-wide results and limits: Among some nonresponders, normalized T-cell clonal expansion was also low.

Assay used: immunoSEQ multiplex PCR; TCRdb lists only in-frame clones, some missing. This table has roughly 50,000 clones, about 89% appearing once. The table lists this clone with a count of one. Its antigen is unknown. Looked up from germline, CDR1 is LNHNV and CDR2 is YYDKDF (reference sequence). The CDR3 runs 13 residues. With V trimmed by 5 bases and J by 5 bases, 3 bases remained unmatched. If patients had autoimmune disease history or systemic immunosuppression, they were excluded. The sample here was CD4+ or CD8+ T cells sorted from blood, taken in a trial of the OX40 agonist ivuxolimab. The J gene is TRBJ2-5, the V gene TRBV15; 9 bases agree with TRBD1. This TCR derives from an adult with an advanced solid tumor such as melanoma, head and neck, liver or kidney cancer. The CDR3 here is CATSGDRVETQYF. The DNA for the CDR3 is TGTGCCACCAGCGGGGACAGGGTCGAGACCCAGTACTTC.